The 11 T cell receptor beta chains reported below all come from one sample, sequenced in a study of blood T cell repertoires in COVID-19. This table comes from immunoSEQ multiplex PCR, and its TCRdb copy is limited to in-frame clones, with some not included. The sample includes roughly 72,000 clones, more than 75% of them seen just once. The sequenced sample consisted of peripheral blood. The source is a woman older than 75 with acute or convalescent COVID-19.

The chain is built from TRBV19 and TRBJ2-7; the D gene is possibly TRBD2 (5 bases). The CDR3 is made up of 12 amino acids. V dropped 4 bases and J dropped 3 bases, with 7 bases sitting between them. CDR1 is LNHDA, CDR2 SQIVND, per germline (reference sequence). The CDR3 reads CASSTRDYEQYF. CDR3 DNA: TGTGCCAGTAGTACCCGGGACTACGAGCAGTACTTC.

Turning to this clone: At the DNA level, this CDR3 is encoded by other sequences in the same sample as well. V is TRBV29-1 and J is TRBJ2-3; D is uncertain. Trimming left V 0 bases short and J 2 bases short, with 6 bases between. Germline loops: CDR1 SQVTM, CDR2 ANQGSEA. The CDR3 sequence is 13 residues long. DNA for the CDR3: TGCAGCGTTGAAGACGGTTCCACAGATACGCAGTATTTT. It translates to CSVEDGSTDTQYF.

This chain uses TRBV7-2 with TRBJ1-1; the match to TRBD1 covers 9 bases. V lost 2 bases to trimming and J lost 4 bases; unmatched junction nucleotides: 11. This CDR3 has 17 amino acids. From germline, CDR1 is SGHTA and CDR2 FQGNSA. CDR3 protein: CASSLITGGDWGTEAFF. The CDR3, as DNA: TGTGCCAGCAGCTTAATAACAGGGGGCGATTGGGGCACTGAAGCTTTCTTT.

The V and J genes are TRBV12-3 or TRBV12-4 and TRBJ2-4, with 7 bases identical to TRBD1. The CDR3 contains 12 residues. V lost 5 bases and J lost 6; bases outside the gene matches: 1. The CDR3 loop reads CASSRTGNIQYF. CDR3 sequence (DNA): TGTGCCAGCAGTCGGACAGGAAACATTCAGTACTTC.

The chain recombines TRBV18 with TRBJ1-2; TRBD1 is a possible D gene (6 bases). With 2 bases removed from V and 3 bases from J, the gap between germline ends came to 13 bases. The germline V gene encodes CDR1 KGHSH and CDR2 LQKENI. This CDR3 is 15 amino acids long. The CDR3 loop reads CASSPGVGADYGYTF. The CDR3 nucleotides are TGTGCCAGCTCACCAGGTGTGGGGGCGGACTATGGCTACACCTTC.

The CDR3 DNA follows: TGTGCCAGCCGCCAGGGACTAGCGTCCTACGAGCAGTACTTC. It encodes CASRQGLASYEQYF. The rearrangement links TRBV11-1 to TRBJ2-7; TRBD2 matches at 10 bases. With V trimmed by 8 bases and J by 1 base, 5 bases remained unmatched. The CDR3 loop spans 14 amino acids. CDR1 is SGHAT and CDR2 is FQDESV in the germline V gene (reference sequence).

The chain joins TRBV5-1 to TRBJ2-2; TRBD1 aligns across 7 bases. The CDR3 spans 17 residues. The J segment lost 0 bases and the V segment lost 0 bases, leaving 5 bases of the junction unmatched. Germline CDR1 and CDR2: SGHRS and YFSETQ. CDR3 region: CASSLATGASNTGELFF. DNA of the CDR3: TGCGCCAGCAGCTTGGCCACAGGGGCATCGAACACCGGGGAGCTGTTTTTT.

This clone was picked up a small number of times. At one boundary the junction diverges from the germline segment, which might be a read error. The genes are TRBV5-4 and TRBJ2-1; 7 positions match TRBD2. Germline V gene data show CDR1 as SGHNT and CDR2 as YYREEE (reference sequence). This CDR3 is built from 13 residues. CDR3 residues: CASSPATSRIALF. The CDR3, as DNA: TGTGCCAGCAGCCCCGCGACTAGCCGAATTGCGCTCTTC.

The chain carries TRBV18 and TRBJ2-7; D not certain. The CDR3 loop spans 12 amino acids. From germline, CDR1 is KGHSH and CDR2 LQKENI. Deletions cut 1 base from V and 5 bases from J, with 6 bases between. The DNA for the CDR3 is TGTGCCAGCTCACCACAAAGCCACGAGCAGTACTTC. Amino acids: CASSPQSHEQYF.

This clone came up a few times. Here the CDR3 reads CATSDSSGRAYNEQFF. The CDR3 DNA reads as TGTGCCACCAGTGACAGTAGCGGGAGGGCCTACAATGAGCAGTTCTTC. This sequence joins TRBV24-1 and TRBJ2-1; 11 positions agree with TRBD2. This CDR3 spans 16 amino acids. The germline V gene encodes CDR1 KGHDR and CDR2 SFDVKD. Trimming at V came to 4 bases and at J to 2 bases, leaving 3 bases not matched to a gene.

This clone appeared a few times. The chain employs TRBV19 and TRBJ2-2; D is unresolved. V was shortened by 1 base and J by 5 bases, with 8 bases between the two germline ends. Germline V gene sequence: CDR1 LNHDA, CDR2 SQIVND (reference sequence). The CDR3 loop spans 14 amino acids. CDR3 protein: CASSIGSRTGELFF. The DNA of the CDR3 is TGTGCCAGTAGTATAGGATCCAGAACCGGGGAGCTGTTTTTT.